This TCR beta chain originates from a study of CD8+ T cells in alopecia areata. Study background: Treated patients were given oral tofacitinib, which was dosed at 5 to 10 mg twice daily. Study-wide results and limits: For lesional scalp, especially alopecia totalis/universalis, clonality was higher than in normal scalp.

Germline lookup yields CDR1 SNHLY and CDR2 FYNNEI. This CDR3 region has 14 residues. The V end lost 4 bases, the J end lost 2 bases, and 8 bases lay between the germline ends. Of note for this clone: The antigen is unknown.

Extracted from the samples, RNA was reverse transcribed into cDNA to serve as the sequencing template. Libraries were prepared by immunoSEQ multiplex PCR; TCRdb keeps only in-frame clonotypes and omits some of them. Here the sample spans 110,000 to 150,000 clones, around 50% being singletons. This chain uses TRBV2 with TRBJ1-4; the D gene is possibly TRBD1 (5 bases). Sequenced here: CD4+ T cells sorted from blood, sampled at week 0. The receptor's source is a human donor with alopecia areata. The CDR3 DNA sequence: TGTGCCAGCAGTGGAGGGGCCACTAATGAAAAACTGTTTTTT. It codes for CASSGGATNEKLFF.